This record covers a single T cell receptor (beta chain). The CDR3 is 13 amino acids. The germline V gene encodes CDR1 SGHAT and CDR2 FQNNGV. V gave up 2 bases and J gave up 2 bases, with 7 bases separating them. Profiling relied on immunoSEQ multiplex PCR, and the TCRdb table lists in-frame clones only, not all of them. The data hold over 60,000 clones, with over 75% observed a single time. This sample stems from a study of control samples from healthy donors and cancer patients. The clonotype comes from a man aged 40-50 years in good health. Sequences were obtained from blood. This chain connects TRBV11-2 to TRBJ2-7; D unclear. The CDR3 sequence: CASSLPIPYEQYF. DNA of the CDR3: TGTGCCAGCAGCTTACCGATTCCCTACGAGCAGTACTTC.